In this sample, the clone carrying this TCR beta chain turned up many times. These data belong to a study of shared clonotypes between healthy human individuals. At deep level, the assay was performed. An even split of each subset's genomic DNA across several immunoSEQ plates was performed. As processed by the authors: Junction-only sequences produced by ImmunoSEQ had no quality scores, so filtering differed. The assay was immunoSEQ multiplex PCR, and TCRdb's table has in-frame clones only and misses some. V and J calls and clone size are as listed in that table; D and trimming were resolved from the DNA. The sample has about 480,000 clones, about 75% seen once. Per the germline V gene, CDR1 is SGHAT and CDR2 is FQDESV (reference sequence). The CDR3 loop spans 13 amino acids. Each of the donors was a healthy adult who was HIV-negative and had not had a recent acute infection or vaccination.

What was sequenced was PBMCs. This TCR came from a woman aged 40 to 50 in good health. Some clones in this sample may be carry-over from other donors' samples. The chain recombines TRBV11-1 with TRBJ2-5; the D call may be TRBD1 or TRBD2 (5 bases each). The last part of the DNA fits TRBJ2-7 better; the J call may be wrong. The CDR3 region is CASSLGGVSEQYF. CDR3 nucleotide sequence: TGTGCCAGCAGCTTAGGAGGGGTTAGCGAGCAGTACTTC.